This entry lists 5 T cell receptor beta chains sequenced from one sample in a study of shared clonotypes between healthy human individuals. The assay was immunoSEQ multiplex PCR, and TCRdb's table has in-frame clones only and misses some. The table shows around 2.5 million clones, with roughly 93% occurring only once. Sequenced input: naive CD4+ T cells from PBMCs. Subset of the sample: CD45RA+ positively selected. These receptors all come from a young man in good health. Some clones in this sample may be carry-over from other donors' samples.

The chain links TRBV6-6 to TRBJ2-3; D is undetermined. V lost 5 bases, J lost 6 bases, and 15 bases lay in between. CDR3 length: 14 residues. The germline gives CDR1 MNHNY, CDR2 SVGAGI (reference sequence). Here the CDR3 reads CASSLRRVQDTQYF. CDR3 nucleotides: TGTGCCAGCAGTCTGAGACGGGTTCAGGATACGCAGTATTTT.

The J gene is TRBJ1-4, the V gene TRBV29-1; D is undetermined. CDR3 length: 16 amino acids. Looked up from germline, CDR1 is SQVTM and CDR2 is ANQGSEA. The germline V and J ends were trimmed by 2 bases and 0 bases, with 13 bases remaining between them. The CDR3 loop is CSVESASETTNEKLFF. As DNA, the CDR3 is TGCAGCGTTGAATCGGCGTCAGAAACAACTAATGAAAAACTGTTTTTT.

The gene calls are TRBV19 and TRBJ1-2, with D unresolved. The CDR3 is 13 residues long. V lost 3 bases, J lost 8 bases, and 13 bases lay in between. Per germline, CDR1 LNHDA and CDR2 SQIVND (reference sequence). This CDR3 is CASSIEGGGGYTF. The CDR3 DNA sequence: TGTGCCAGTAGTATTGAGGGAGGAGGCGGCTACACCTTC.

V is TRBV4-3 and J is TRBJ2-5; perhaps TRBD2 as D (6 bases). The V and J ends lost 1 base and 9 bases respectively, with 21 bases between them. The CDR3 loop spans 16 amino acids. Germline loops: CDR1 LGHNA, CDR2 YSLEER. CDR3 sequence reads: CASSQVDGTGMGAQYF. Here the CDR3 DNA reads TGCGCCAGCAGCCAAGTGGATGGGACTGGGATGGGGGCCCAGTACTTC.

The CDR3 nucleotides read TGTGCCAGCAGTTACGATCGGCAGGCTAACTATGGCTACACCTTC. Its translation: CASSYDRQANYGYTF. The chain is built from TRBV6-5 and TRBJ1-2; D is unclear. The V gene's germline CDR1 is MNHEY and CDR2 SVGAGI. The CDR3 consists of 15 residues. V was pared by 2 bases and J by 0 bases, with 10 bases between.